This TCR beta chain was documented in a study of OX40 agonist ivuxolimab in advanced cancers. This clone was seen a handful of times. Peripheral blood came from all dose cohorts at three timepoints. TCRdb keeps only in-frame clones here, not all; method: immunoSEQ multiplex PCR. The sample lists some 19,000 clones; about 83% were seen once. The V gene's germline CDR1 is SGHTA and CDR2 FQGNSA. Losses at the gene ends were 6 bases for V and 3 bases for J; bases not matched to a gene: 6. The CDR3 contains 14 residues. The sample was CD4+ or CD8+ T cells sorted from blood, taken in a trial of the OX40 agonist ivuxolimab. The chain joins TRBV7-2 to TRBJ1-2, with 8 bases identical to TRBD1. This clonotype originated in an adult with an advanced solid tumor such as melanoma, head and neck, liver or kidney cancer. The CDR3 DNA sequence: TGTGCCAGCAGGCCGGGACAGGACCACTATGGCTACACCTTC. Translated: CASRPGQDHYGYTF.